The clone carrying this T cell receptor (beta chain) was counted a single time. Its antigen is as yet unknown. These data are taken from a study of PD-1 blockade in classical Hodgkin lymphoma. Points from the study as a whole: Individuals initiating nivolumab under 1 year after ASCT were excluded. Diversity similar to that of newly diagnosed patients was seen at baseline in complete responders. Relative to healthy donors, newly diagnosed patients reportedly had lower baseline TCR diversity, which was reported as lower still in relapsed/refractory patients.

Every single patient, without exception, relapsed after autologous stem cell transplantation, and brentuximab vedotin exposure varied. With 4 bases removed from V and 3 bases from J, the gap between germline ends came to 19 bases. CDR3 length equals 16 residues. CDR1 and CDR2 (germline): SGHDT, YYEEEE. Generated by immunoSEQ multiplex PCR, the TCRdb table keeps only in-frame clones and is missing some. The sample lists around 40,000 clones; just under 80% were seen once. The TCR sequence derives from a human donor with classical Hodgkin lymphoma. The chain combines TRBV5-6 with TRBJ2-5, with a tentative D call TRBD2 (6 bases). The source was peripheral blood mononuclear cells (PBMCs), collected at baseline. CDR3 DNA: TGTGCCAGCAGCCAGACAGCCGGGACTCAGGAAGAGACCCAGTACTTC. Its protein is CASSQTAGTQEETQYF.